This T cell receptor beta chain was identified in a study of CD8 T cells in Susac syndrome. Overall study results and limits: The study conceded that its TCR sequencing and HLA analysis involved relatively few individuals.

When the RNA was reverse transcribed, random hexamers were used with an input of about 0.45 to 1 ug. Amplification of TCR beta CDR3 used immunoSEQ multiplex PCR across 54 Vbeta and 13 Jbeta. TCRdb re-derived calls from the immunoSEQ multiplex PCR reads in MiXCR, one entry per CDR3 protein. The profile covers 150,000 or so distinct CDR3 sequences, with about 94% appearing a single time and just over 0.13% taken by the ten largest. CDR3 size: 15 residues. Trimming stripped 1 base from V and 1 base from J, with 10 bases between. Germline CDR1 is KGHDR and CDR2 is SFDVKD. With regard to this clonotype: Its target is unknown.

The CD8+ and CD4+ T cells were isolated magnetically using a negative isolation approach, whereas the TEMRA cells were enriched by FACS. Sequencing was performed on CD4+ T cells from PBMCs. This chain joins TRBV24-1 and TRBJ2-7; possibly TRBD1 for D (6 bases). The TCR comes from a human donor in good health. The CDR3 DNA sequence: TGTGCCACCAGTGATTTCGTTGACAGGTCCTACGAGCAGTACTTC. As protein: CATSDFVDRSYEQYF.